The rows below give T cell receptor beta chains drawn from one sample of a study of cytomegalovirus exposure and HLA in healthy donors. The assay was immunoSEQ multiplex PCR, and TCRdb's table has in-frame clones only and misses some. The sample holds 200,000 or so clones, just under 70% seen once. The sample consisted of PBMCs. Receptors originate from a middle-aged man in good health and CMV-seropositive. Both conserved end residues are part of each CDR3. The D gene is left open where the match is weak.

V	D	J	CDR3
TRBV5-1	NA	TRBJ1-4	CASSLDSTNEKLFF
TRBV7-8	NA	TRBJ2-7	CASSSPSLRESSEQYF
TRBV13	NA	TRBJ2-5	CASSEGVFQETQYF
TRBV6-5	NA	TRBJ2-7	CASSYSNRDYEQYF
TRBV19	TRBD1	TRBJ1-1	CASSRPYGQGSGEAFF
TRBV10-3	NA	TRBJ2-7	CAISESRYEQYF
TRBV15	NA	TRBJ1-5	CATSRAGTGHSNQPQHF
TRBV10-2	NA	TRBJ1-1	CASSESTGGAFF
TRBV10-3	NA	TRBJ2-4	CAISESRGNIQYF
TRBV6-5	NA	TRBJ1-2	CASSYSLNDIFGYTF
TRBV11-2	TRBD2	TRBJ2-1	CASSDLGLPQQFF
TRBV5-1	NA	TRBJ1-5	CASSLAGERIQPQHF